The table lists the clone carrying this T cell receptor beta chain with a few counts. This sample stems from a study of T cells in Graves' hyperthyroidism and ophthalmopathy. Germline lookup yields CDR1 MGHDK and CDR2 SYGVNS. This CDR3 comprises 16 residues. J gave up 5 bases and V 1 base, and 8 bases lay outside the gene matches. Amplified TCR beta CDR3 regions derived from RNA transcripts. HTBI primers were used for first-round RT-PCR of the TCR CDR3. One entry per CDR3 protein, called by TCRdb with MiXCR from the multiplex PCR reads. There are over 500,000 distinct CDR3 sequences in the sample; 40% to 55% occur only once, and approximately 44% lies in the top ten.

The V gene is TRBV25-1, the J gene TRBJ2-5; 9 nucleotides agree with TRBD1. The receptor's source is an adult woman with Graves' disease, either hyperthyroidism or ophthalmopathy (not recorded which). The sequencing sample was made of peripheral blood or thyroid tissue (not recorded which). CDR3: CASSEFGQGSLETQYF. The CDR3 nucleotides are TGTGCCAGCAGTGAATTTGGACAGGGGAGTCTGGAGACCCAGTACTTC.